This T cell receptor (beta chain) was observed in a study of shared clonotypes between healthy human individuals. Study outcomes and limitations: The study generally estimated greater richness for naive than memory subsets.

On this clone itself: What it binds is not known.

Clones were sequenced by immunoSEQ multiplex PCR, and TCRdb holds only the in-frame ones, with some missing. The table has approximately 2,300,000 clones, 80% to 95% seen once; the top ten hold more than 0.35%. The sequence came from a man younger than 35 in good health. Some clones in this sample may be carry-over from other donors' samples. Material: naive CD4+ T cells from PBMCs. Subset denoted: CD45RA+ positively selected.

The CDR3 here is CASSVAGGAKNIQYF. CDR3 in DNA: TGTGCCAGCAGCGTAGCTGGGGGGGCCAAAAACATTCAGTACTTC. V gene TRBV9 combines with J gene TRBJ2-4; possibly TRBD2 for D (6 bases). Germline CDR1 and CDR2: SGDLS and YYNGEE. V dropped 0 bases and J dropped 1 base, with 8 bases sitting between them. The CDR3 has 15 residues.